Described below is a single TCR beta chain sequence and its context. The data are from a study of T-cell memory formation after mild COVID-19. This CDR3 is 11 amino acids long. Germline V gives CDR1 MGHDK, CDR2 SYGVNS. Deletions cut 5 bases from V and 8 bases from J, with 7 bases between. TCRdb re-derived calls from the 5' RACE reads in MiXCR, one entry per CDR3 protein. The table records 100,000 to 150,000 distinct CDR3 sequences, 17% of them present only once. The chain combines TRBV25-1 with TRBJ1-3, with unresolved D. Material: PBMCs or a T cell subset sorted from them (not recorded which). This sequence originates from a man in his late teens or twenties who had mild COVID-19 (a few samples of this study predate the infection). Cell type and time point are not known. CDR3 nucleotides: TGTGCCAGCAGTACCCCGTACACCATATATTTT. Protein product: CASSTPYTIYF.